Detailed here is one TCR beta chain. Its antigen remains unknown. At one boundary the junction diverges from the germline segment, which might be a read error. The source of the sample is a study of cytomegalovirus exposure and HLA in healthy donors. Across the whole study: Assignment to the Caucasian-associated ancestry cluster applied to more than 75% of the approximately 360 genotyped donors. Study-wide findings and caveats: Earlier findings revealed that most TCR beta V segments proved productive either about 87% or about 30% of the time. Some V segments could not be told apart, so they were left out, TRBV6-2 and TRBV6-3 among them.

The PCR had 60 Vbeta and 13 Jbeta primers. TCRdb's table, derived via immunoSEQ multiplex PCR, lists solely in-frame clones and lacks some. The repertoire holds roughly 110,000 clones, 74% seen once, with roughly 4.2% in the top ten. This CDR3 spans 15 amino acids. CDR1 is SGHNT, CDR2 YYREEE, per germline (reference sequence). This clonotype was obtained from a middle-aged woman in good health and CMV-seropositive. V and J are TRBV5-4 and TRBJ2-1; 8 positions match TRBD2. The sample comprised PBMCs. Written as DNA, the CDR3 is TGTGCCAGCAGTTTGGGACTAGGATCCTACAATGAGCAGTTCTTC. It translates to CASSLGLGSYNEQFF.